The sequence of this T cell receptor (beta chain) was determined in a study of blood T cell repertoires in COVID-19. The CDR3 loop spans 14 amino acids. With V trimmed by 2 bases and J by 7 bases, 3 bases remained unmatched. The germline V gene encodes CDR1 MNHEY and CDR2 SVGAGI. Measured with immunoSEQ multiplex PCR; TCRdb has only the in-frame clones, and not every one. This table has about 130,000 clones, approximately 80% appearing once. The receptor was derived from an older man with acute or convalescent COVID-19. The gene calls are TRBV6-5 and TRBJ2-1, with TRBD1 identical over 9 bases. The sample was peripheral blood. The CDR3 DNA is TGTGCCAGCAGTTACGGACAGGGGATGAATGAGCAGTTCTTC. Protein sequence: CASSYGQGMNEQFF.